Given below is one T cell receptor beta chain in context. This entry belongs to a study of blood T cell repertoires in COVID-19. About the research overall: T cells, B-cell-depleted T cells, or PBMCs supplied cDNA or gDNA.

Germline values: CDR1 SGHVS, CDR2 FQNEAQ. With 5 bases clipped from V and 0 bases from J, the junction kept 13 bases outside the gene matches. The CDR3 extends over 18 amino acids. Sequencing was performed with immunoSEQ multiplex PCR; in TCRdb, only in-frame clones are kept and a portion is missing. The table shows some 300,000 clones, with approximately 90% occurring only once. The specimen was peripheral blood. The rearrangement uses TRBV7-8 and TRBJ2-1; 7 nucleotides align to TRBD2. The sequence was collected from a man between 18 and 35 years old with active or convalescent COVID-19. The CDR3 nucleotides read TGTGCCAGCAGCGCCAAAGGAGTCGGGGGGAACTCCTACAATGAGCAGTTCTTC. Protein: CASSAKGVGGNSYNEQFF.